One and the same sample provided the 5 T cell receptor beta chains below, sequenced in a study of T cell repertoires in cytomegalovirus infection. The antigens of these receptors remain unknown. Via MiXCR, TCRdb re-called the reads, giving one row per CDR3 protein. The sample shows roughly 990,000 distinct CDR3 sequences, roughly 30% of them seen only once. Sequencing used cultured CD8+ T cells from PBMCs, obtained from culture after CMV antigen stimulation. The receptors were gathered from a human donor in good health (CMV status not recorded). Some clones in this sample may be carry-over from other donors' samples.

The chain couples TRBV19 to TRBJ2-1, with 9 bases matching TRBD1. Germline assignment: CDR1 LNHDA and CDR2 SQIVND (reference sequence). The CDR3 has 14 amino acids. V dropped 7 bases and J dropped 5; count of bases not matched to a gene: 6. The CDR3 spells CASNGQGYNNEQFF. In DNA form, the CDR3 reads TGTGCCAGTAATGGACAGGGGTACAACAATGAGCAGTTCTTC.

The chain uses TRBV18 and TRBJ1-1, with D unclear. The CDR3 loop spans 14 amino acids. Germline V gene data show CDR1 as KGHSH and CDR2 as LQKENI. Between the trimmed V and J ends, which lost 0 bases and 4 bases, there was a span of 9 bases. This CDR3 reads CASSPPGKSTEAFF. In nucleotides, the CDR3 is TGTGCCAGCTCACCACCAGGGAAAAGCACTGAAGCTTTCTTT.

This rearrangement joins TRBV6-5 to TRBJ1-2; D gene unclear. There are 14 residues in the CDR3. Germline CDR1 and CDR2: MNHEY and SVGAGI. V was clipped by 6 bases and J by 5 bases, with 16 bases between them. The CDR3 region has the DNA TGTGCCAGCAGGGTACGTGCCCGCGGTTATGGCTACACCTTC. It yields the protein CASRVRARGYGYTF.

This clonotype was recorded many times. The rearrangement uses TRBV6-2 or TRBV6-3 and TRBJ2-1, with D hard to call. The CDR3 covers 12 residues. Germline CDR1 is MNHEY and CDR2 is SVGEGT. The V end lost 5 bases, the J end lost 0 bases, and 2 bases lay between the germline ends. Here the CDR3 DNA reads TGTGCCAGCAGTGTCTCCTACAATGAGCAGTTCTTC. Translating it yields CASSVSYNEQFF.

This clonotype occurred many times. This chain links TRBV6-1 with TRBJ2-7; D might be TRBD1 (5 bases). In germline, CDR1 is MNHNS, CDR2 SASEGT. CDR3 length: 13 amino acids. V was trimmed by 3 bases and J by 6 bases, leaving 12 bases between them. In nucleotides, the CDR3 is TGTGCCAGCAGTGATTACTGGACATCCGAGCAGTACTTC. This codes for CASSDYWTSEQYF.